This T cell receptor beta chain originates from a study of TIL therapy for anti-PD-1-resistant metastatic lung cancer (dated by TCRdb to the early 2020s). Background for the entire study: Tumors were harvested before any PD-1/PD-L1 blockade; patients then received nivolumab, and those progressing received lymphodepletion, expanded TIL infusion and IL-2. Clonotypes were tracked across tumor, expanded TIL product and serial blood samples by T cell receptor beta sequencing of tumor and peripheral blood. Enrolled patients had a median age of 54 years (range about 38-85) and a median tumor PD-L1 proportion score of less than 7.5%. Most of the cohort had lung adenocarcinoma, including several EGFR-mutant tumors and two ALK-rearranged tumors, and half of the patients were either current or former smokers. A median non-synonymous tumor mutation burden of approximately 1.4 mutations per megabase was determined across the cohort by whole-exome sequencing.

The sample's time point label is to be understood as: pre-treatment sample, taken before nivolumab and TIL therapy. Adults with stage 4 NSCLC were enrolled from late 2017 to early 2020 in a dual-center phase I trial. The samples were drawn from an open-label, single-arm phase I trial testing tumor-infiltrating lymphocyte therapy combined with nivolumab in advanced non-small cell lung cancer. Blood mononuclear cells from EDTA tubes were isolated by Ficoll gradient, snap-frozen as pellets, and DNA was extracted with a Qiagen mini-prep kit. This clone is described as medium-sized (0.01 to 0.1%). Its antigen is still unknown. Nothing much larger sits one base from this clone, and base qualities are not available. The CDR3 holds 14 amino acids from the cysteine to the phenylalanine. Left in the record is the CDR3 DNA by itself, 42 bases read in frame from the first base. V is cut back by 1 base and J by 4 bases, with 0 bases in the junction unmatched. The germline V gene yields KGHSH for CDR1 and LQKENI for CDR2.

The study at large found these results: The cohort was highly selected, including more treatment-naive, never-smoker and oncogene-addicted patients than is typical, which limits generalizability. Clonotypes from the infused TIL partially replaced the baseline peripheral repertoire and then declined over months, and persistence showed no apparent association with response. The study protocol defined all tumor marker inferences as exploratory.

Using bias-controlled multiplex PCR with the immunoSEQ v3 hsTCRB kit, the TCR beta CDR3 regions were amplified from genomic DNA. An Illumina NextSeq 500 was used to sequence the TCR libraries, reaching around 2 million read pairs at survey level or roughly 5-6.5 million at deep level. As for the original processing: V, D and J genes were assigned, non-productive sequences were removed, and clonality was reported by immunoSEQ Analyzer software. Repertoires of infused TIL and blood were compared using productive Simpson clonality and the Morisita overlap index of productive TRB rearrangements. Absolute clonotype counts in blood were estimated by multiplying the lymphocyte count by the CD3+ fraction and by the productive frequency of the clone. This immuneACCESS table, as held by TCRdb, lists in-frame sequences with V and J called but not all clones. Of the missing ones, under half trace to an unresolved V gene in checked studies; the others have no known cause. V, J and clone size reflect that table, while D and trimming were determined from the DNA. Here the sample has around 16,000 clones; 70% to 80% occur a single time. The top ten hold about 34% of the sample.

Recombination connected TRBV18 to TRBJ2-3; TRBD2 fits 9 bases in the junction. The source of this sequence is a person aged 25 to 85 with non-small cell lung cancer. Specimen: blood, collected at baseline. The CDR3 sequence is CASSPLAGADTQYF. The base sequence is TGTGCCAGCTCACCACTAGCGGGGGCAGATACGCAGTATTTT.